These 14 T cell receptor beta chains were sequenced from one sample in a study of neoadjuvant anti-PD-1 for oral cavity cancer. Only in-frame clones appear in the TCRdb table, and some are missing; sequencing was by immunoSEQ multiplex PCR. Counted here are 9,400 or so clones, 66% occurring once; the ten biggest clones make up 8% to 10%. Sequencing used tumor tissue, obtained before nivolumab (anti-PD-1) treatment. The source is a person between 35 and 79 years old with oral cavity squamous cell carcinoma.

The chain combines TRBV5-6 with TRBJ1-4, with 7 bases fitting TRBD1. The CDR3 is made up of 14 amino acids. After removal of 4 bases from V and 2 bases from J, the junction contained 2 bases not matched to a gene. Germline V gives CDR1 SGHDT, CDR2 YYEEEE. The CDR3 spells CASSPQGTNEKLFF. The DNA for the CDR3 is TGTGCCAGCAGCCCACAGGGGACTAATGAAAAACTGTTTTTT.

This CDR3 is CSVYRETQYF. The CDR3 DNA sequence: TGCAGCGTTTACAGGGAGACCCAGTACTTC. The chain is built from TRBV29-1 and TRBJ2-5; perhaps TRBD1 as D (5 bases). The CDR3 runs to 10 residues. Trimming shortened V by 5 bases and J by 5 bases, and 6 bases separated the two germline ends. The V gene's germline CDR1 is SQVTM and CDR2 ANQGSEA.

This clone was found once. The CDR3 protein is CASRDSVSGNTIYF. CDR3 in DNA: TGTGCCAGCAGGGACAGTGTCTCTGGAAACACCATATATTTT. The chain has TRBV6-5 and TRBJ1-3; weak D call: TRBD1 (6 bases). The germline V gene has CDR1 MNHEY and CDR2 SVGAGI. Trimming left V 6 bases short and J 0 bases short, with 9 bases between. The length of the CDR3 is 14 residues.

The chain combines TRBV11-2 with TRBJ1-4; D not certain. Trimming took off 6 bases at V and 7 bases at J, with 18 bases between the two ends. This CDR3 spans 15 amino acids. Germline-derived CDR1 and CDR2 are SGHAT and FQNNGV. The CDR3 DNA sequence: TGTGCCAGCAGGCCTAAGGGATTCCGGGGTGAAAAACTGTTTTTT. It codes for CASRPKGFRGEKLFF.

The chain links TRBV4-1 to TRBJ1-5; D remains ambiguous. V was cut by 0 bases and J by 7 bases, with 13 bases left in between. CDR3 size: 15 residues. Germline V CDR1 and CDR2: MGHRA, YSYEKL. DNA for the CDR3: TGCGCCAGCAGCCAAGATGGGTGGGTAAGGCAGCCCCAGCATTTT. This encodes CASSQDGWVRQPQHF.

The chain links TRBV18 to TRBJ2-1, with D unclear. Germline V CDR1 and CDR2: KGHSH, LQKENI. The CDR3 consists of 14 residues. V was trimmed by 0 bases and J by 8 bases, leaving 11 bases between them. For the CDR3, the DNA is TGTGCCAGCTCACCACCGGCCAGAAGGGATGAGCAGTTCTTC. It codes for CASSPPARRDEQFF.

The gene calls are TRBV21-1 and TRBJ2-3. TRBV21-1 is assigned pseudogene status. The CDR3 covers 14 residues. The CDR3 DNA follows: TGTGCCAGCATCGAGAGGCAGGGCACAGATACGCAGTATTTT. Encoded protein: CASIERQGTDTQYF.

The CDR3 nucleotides are TGTGCCTGGAGTGTTTTCGGGACAGTAGGTCAGCCCCAGCATTTT. This gives the protein CAWSVFGTVGQPQHF. This chain uses TRBV30 with TRBJ1-5, with 7 bases aligning to TRBD1. From germline, CDR1 is GTSNPN and CDR2 SVGIG (reference sequence). The CDR3 extends over 15 amino acids. J lost 6 bases, V lost 0 bases, and 8 bases had no gene match.

This clone has a handful of counts. The V call is TRBV4-1, the J call TRBJ2-1, with D possibly being TRBD1 (6 bases). The CDR3 contains 14 residues. Germline V gene lookup returns CDR1 MGHRA and CDR2 YSYEKL. Trimming took 5 bases from V and 4 from J, leaving 12 bases between them. CDR3 in amino acids: CASSIQRGYNEQFF. In DNA form, the CDR3 reads TGCGCCAGCAGCATACAAAGGGGGTACAATGAGCAGTTCTTC.

This rearrangement joins TRBV5-5 to TRBJ2-5; D is ambiguous. In germline, CDR1 is SGHKS, CDR2 YYEKEE (reference sequence). The V and J ends lost 0 bases and 5 bases respectively, with 5 bases between them. The CDR3 has 12 residues. In nucleotides, the CDR3 is TGTGCCAGCAGCTTGGTTTTGGAGACCCAGTACTTC. Protein: CASSLVLETQYF.

The V gene is TRBV6-5, the J gene TRBJ1-3; D unclear. Germline assignment: CDR1 MNHEY and CDR2 SVGAGI. Trimming stripped 2 bases from V and 0 bases from J, with 11 bases between. The CDR3 runs 16 residues. This CDR3 reads CASSYGNTHSGNTIYF. In DNA form, the CDR3 reads TGTGCCAGCAGTTACGGAAACACCCACTCTGGAAACACCATATATTTT.

The chain uses TRBV7-9 and TRBJ2-7, with TRBD1 matching 7 bases. The CDR3 contains 14 residues. The V gene end was trimmed by 2 bases and the J gene end by 5 bases; junction bases not matched to a gene: 6. Germline assignment: CDR1 SEHNR and CDR2 FQNEAQ (reference sequence). As DNA, the CDR3 is TGTGCCAGCAGCTTAACCCAGGGGGAGAACGAGCAGTACTTC. It encodes CASSLTQGENEQYF.

The V gene is TRBV5-1, the J gene TRBJ2-1; no clear D. The germline V and J ends were trimmed by 5 bases and 3 bases, with 9 bases remaining between them. The length of the CDR3 is 13 residues. Germline CDR1 and CDR2: SGHRS and YFSETQ. The CDR3 sequence is CASRGESYNEQFF. The CDR3 DNA follows: TGCGCCAGCAGGGGTGAGAGCTACAATGAGCAGTTCTTC.

This sequence joins TRBV28 and TRBJ2-1; 13 nucleotides align to TRBD2. V trimming: 4 bases; J trimming: 0 bases; junction bases outside the gene matches: 9. This CDR3 is built from 19 residues. Germline CDR1 reads MDHEN; CDR2 reads SYDVKM. The CDR3 reads CASSSPPWTSGSSYNEQFF. The CDR3 bases are TGTGCCAGCAGTTCCCCACCTTGGACTAGCGGGAGCTCCTACAATGAGCAGTTCTTC.